The 10 T cell receptor beta chains in this list originate from one sample, sequenced in a study of PD-1 blockade in classical Hodgkin lymphoma. Clones were sequenced by immunoSEQ multiplex PCR, and TCRdb holds only the in-frame ones, with some missing. The data contain tens of thousands of clones, about nine tenths of them singletons. Time point here: cycle 4 day 1 (C4D1), after 6 weeks of nivolumab. Every patient experienced relapse after autologous stem cell transplantation, and brentuximab vedotin exposure varied. The material sequenced was peripheral blood mononuclear cells (PBMCs), taken before the fourth cycle of nivolumab. The origin of the receptors is a human donor with classical Hodgkin lymphoma.

The chain recombines TRBV10-3 with TRBJ2-3; TRBD2 aligns across 11 bases. The CDR3 loop spans 13 amino acids. Germline assignment: CDR1 ENHRY and CDR2 SYGVKD. With V trimmed by 9 bases and J by 1 base, 0 bases remained unmatched. The CDR3 reads CAILAGGTDTQYF. Written as DNA, the CDR3 is TGTGCCATACTAGCGGGGGGCACAGATACGCAGTATTTT.

The genes are TRBV7-9 and TRBJ1-1; no clear D. Trimming pared 5 bases from V and 4 bases from J, leaving 8 bases between. This CDR3 spans 12 amino acids. CDR1 is SEHNR, CDR2 FQNEAQ, per germline (reference sequence). Here the CDR3 reads CASSPLPTEAFF. Here the CDR3 DNA reads TGTGCCAGCAGCCCCCTACCCACTGAAGCTTTCTTT.

The chain combines TRBV27 with TRBJ1-1; a weak D match, TRBD1 (5 bases). The CDR3 loop spans 12 amino acids. CDR1 is MNHEY, CDR2 SMNVEV, per germline (reference sequence). Trimming pared 5 bases from V and 8 bases from J, leaving 12 bases between. The DNA for the CDR3 is TGTGCCAGCAGTACTGGACACAAAGAAGCTTTCTTT. Protein: CASSTGHKEAFF.

The chain has TRBV4-1 and TRBJ2-1; 8 bases are shared with TRBD2. Trimming took 0 bases from V and 9 from J; bases not matched to a gene: 10. Germline loops: CDR1 MGHRA, CDR2 YSYEKL. CDR3 length: 16 amino acids. The CDR3 nucleotides are TGCGCCAGCAGCCAAGATCCCGGGGGGGGATTGAGTGAGCAGTTCTTC. Translated: CASSQDPGGGLSEQFF.

The chain combines TRBV11-2 with TRBJ2-5; 9 bases line up with TRBD1. The end of the DNA is better explained by TRBJ2-7, so the J call may be wrong. This CDR3 has 14 residues. CDR1 and CDR2 from the germline V gene are SGHAT and FQNNGV. This CDR3 reads CASSSGQGVNEQYF. DNA for the CDR3: TGTGCCAGCAGCTCGGGACAGGGAGTGAACGAGCAGTACTTC.

The V and J genes are TRBV7-7 and TRBJ2-5; 8 bases match TRBD2. The length of the CDR3 is 15 residues. The V segment lost 2 bases and the J segment 7 bases; nucleotides outside the gene matches: 9. The germline V gene encodes CDR1 SSHAT and CDR2 FNYEAQ (reference sequence). This CDR3 reads CASSLNPGLAWTQYF. The CDR3 DNA sequence: TGTGCCAGCAGCTTAAATCCCGGACTAGCCTGGACCCAGTACTTC.

The genes are TRBV19 and TRBJ2-7; 9 bases match TRBD2. The CDR3 length is 15 residues. V dropped 5 bases and J dropped 2; count of bases not matched to a gene: 7. Germline loops: CDR1 LNHDA, CDR2 SQIVND (reference sequence). Here the CDR3 DNA reads TGTGCCAGTAGTGCAGGACTAGCGCGGACCTACGAGCAGTACTTC. It codes for CASSAGLARTYEQYF.

The chain combines TRBV5-5 with TRBJ2-6; D gene unclear. CDR3 length: 14 amino acids. V dropped 5 bases and J dropped 0 bases, with 6 bases sitting between them. In germline, CDR1 is SGHKS, CDR2 YYEKEE (reference sequence). As DNA, the CDR3 is TGTGCCAGCAGGACACCCTCTGGGGCCAACGTCCTGACTTTC. This encodes CASRTPSGANVLTF. The entire variable domain, with the rest obtained from reference TRBV5-5 and TRBJ2-6, is as follows: DAGVTQSPTHLIKTRGQQVTLRCSPISGHKSVSWYQQVLGQGPQFIFQYYEKEERGRGNFPDRFSARQFPNYSSELNVNALLLGDSALYLCASRTPSGANVLTFGAGSRLTVL.

This chain uses TRBV18 with TRBJ1-5; D call uncertain. The germline CDR1 and CDR2 sequences are KGHSH and LQKENI. The CDR3 has 16 residues. The V end lost 3 bases, the J end lost 7 bases, and 19 bases lay between the germline ends. The CDR3 DNA reads as TGTGCCAGCTCACCCTCGACGGCGGTGAGTGGGCAGCCCCAGCATTTT. As protein: CASSPSTAVSGQPQHF.

This clone has just a few counts. The chain combines TRBV7-9 with TRBJ1-1; D is unclear. The length of the CDR3 is 13 residues. With 1 base removed from V and 2 bases from J, the gap between germline ends came to 5 bases. In germline, CDR1 is SEHNR, CDR2 FQNEAQ (reference sequence). The CDR3 reads CASSLVGNTEAFF. The CDR3 bases are TGTGCCAGCAGCTTAGTAGGTAACACTGAAGCTTTCTTT. The full variable domain, in which reference TRBV7-9 and TRBJ1-1 provide the parts outside the CDR3, is DTGVSQNPRHKITKRGQNVTFRCDPISEHNRLYWYRQTLGQGPEFLTYFQNEAQLEKSRLLSDRFSAERPKGSFSTLEIQRTEQGDSAMYLCASSLVGNTEAFFGQGTRLTVV.